A single sample is the source of the 12 T cell receptor beta chains below, sequenced in a study of blood T cell repertoires in COVID-19. The repertoire was sequenced with immunoSEQ multiplex PCR; TCRdb's copy has only in-frame clones and lacks some. Of over 75,000 clones listed, almost 90% were seen once; the top ten hold roughly 1.5%. The sample comprised peripheral blood. The receptors derive from a human donor with active COVID-19. The donor label of this sample is uncertain.

V gene TRBV10-3 combines with J gene TRBJ2-7; TRBD1 is a possible D gene (6 bases). CDR3 length equals 13 residues. Germline V lookup: CDR1 ENHRY, CDR2 SYGVKD. Trimming removed 3 bases from V and 6 bases from J, with 12 bases in between. The CDR3 nucleotides read TGTGCCATCAGTGAACAGGGAGACCTCGAGCAGTACTTC. Its translation is CAISEQGDLEQYF.

V gene TRBV7-6 combines with J gene TRBJ2-7; 12 bases map to TRBD1. This CDR3 region has 15 residues. V shed 5 bases, J shed 2 bases, and the junction held 4 bases outside the gene matches. The germline gives CDR1 SGHVS, CDR2 FNYEAQ. This chain's CDR3 is CASSLGQGATYEQYF. CDR3 bases: TGTGCCAGCAGCCTGGGACAGGGGGCCACCTACGAGCAGTACTTC.

This rearrangement joins TRBV19 to TRBJ2-4, with a possible D match to TRBD1 (6 bases). Deletions cut 3 bases from V and 5 bases from J, with 11 bases between. From germline, CDR1 is LNHDA and CDR2 SQIVND (reference sequence). The CDR3 is made up of 14 amino acids. CDR3 nucleotides: TGTGCCAGTAGTATGGGATGGGGGCAAAACATTCAGTACTTC. It yields the protein CASSMGWGQNIQYF.

V is TRBV7-6 and J is TRBJ2-1; 11 bases are a match to TRBD1. The CDR3 extends over 18 amino acids. The J segment lost 7 bases and the V segment lost 0 bases, leaving 11 bases of the junction unmatched. Germline V gene lookup returns CDR1 SGHVS and CDR2 FNYEAQ. The CDR3 sequence: CASSLALTGTGGKNEQFF. The CDR3 DNA sequence: TGTGCCAGCAGCTTAGCGTTAACCGGGACAGGGGGAAAAAATGAGCAGTTCTTC.

The chain has TRBV19 and TRBJ2-1; D is ambiguous. V was clipped by 1 base and J by 8 bases, with 9 bases between them. The CDR3 is 13 residues long. The germline gives CDR1 LNHDA, CDR2 SQIVND (reference sequence). CDR3 sequence reads: CASSIVPRDEQFF. CDR3 nucleotide sequence: TGTGCCAGTAGTATAGTTCCCCGGGATGAGCAGTTCTTC.

The chain is built from TRBV29-1 and TRBJ2-2, with D possibly TRBD1 on 6 matching bases. Germline lookup yields CDR1 SQVTM and CDR2 ANQGSEA. V was shortened by 5 bases and J by 6 bases, with 10 bases between the two germline ends. The CDR3 consists of 12 residues. The CDR3: CSVLQGSGELFF. CDR3 nucleotide sequence: TGCAGCGTTCTACAGGGTTCCGGGGAGCTGTTTTTT.

The J gene is TRBJ2-5, the V gene TRBV7-2; 8 nucleotides match TRBD2. CDR1 SGHTA and CDR2 FQGNSA come from the germline V gene. CDR3 length: 15 amino acids. V shed 5 bases and J 5 bases; nucleotides not matched to a gene: 10. CDR3 nucleotide sequence: TGTGCCAGCAGCCTCGGACTAGCTCTTCCCGAGACCCAGTACTTC. Translated, it gives CASSLGLALPETQYF.

The count of this clone is one. V usage is TRBV5-4 and J usage is TRBJ2-7; a weak D match, TRBD1 (5 bases). The CDR3 is 14 amino acids. The germline gives CDR1 SGHNT, CDR2 YYREEE (reference sequence). V lost 0 bases and J lost 0, with 7 bases in between. As DNA, the CDR3 is TGTGCCAGCAGCTTGGGCAGGGACTCCTACGAGCAGTACTTC. It translates to CASSLGRDSYEQYF.

This chain joins TRBV5-1 and TRBJ1-2; 9 bases are a match to TRBD1. Unmatched junction bases numbered 3, after V lost 3 bases and J lost 6 bases. Germline V lookup: CDR1 SGHRS, CDR2 YFSETQ. The CDR3 runs 13 residues. The CDR3 loop reads CASSSGTGNGYTF. CDR3 bases: TGCGCCAGCAGCTCCGGGACAGGGAATGGCTACACCTTC.

The chain has TRBV28 and TRBJ2-7; weak D call: TRBD1 (6 bases). The CDR3 has 14 residues. V lost 5 bases to trimming and J lost 2 bases, with 13 bases between them. Germline CDR1 reads MDHEN; CDR2 reads SYDVKM. CDR3 loop: CASSPSDRPYEQYF. CDR3 in DNA: TGTGCCAGCAGTCCCTCGGACAGACCCTACGAGCAGTACTTC.

This sequence joins TRBV9 and TRBJ2-3; 8 bases are a match to TRBD1. The CDR3 loop spans 16 amino acids. The germline CDR1 and CDR2 sequences are SGDLS and YYNGEE. V lost 4 bases to trimming and J lost 3 bases; unmatched junction nucleotides: 10. The DNA for the CDR3 is TGTGCCAGCAGCACCGAGGGACAGGCCGTTACAGATACGCAGTATTTT. Translating gives CASSTEGQAVTDTQYF.

The J gene is TRBJ2-5, the V gene TRBV4-1, with 12 bases aligning to TRBD2. Losses at the gene ends were 3 bases for V and 1 base for J; bases not matched to a gene: 12. Germline CDR1 is MGHRA and CDR2 is YSYEKL. This CDR3 has 19 residues. CDR3 sequence: CASSHPVSGLAGLQETQYF. For the CDR3, the DNA is TGCGCCAGCAGCCACCCCGTAAGTGGACTAGCGGGACTCCAAGAGACCCAGTACTTC.